This T cell receptor (beta chain) is drawn from a study of blood T cell repertoires in COVID-19. Profiling relied on immunoSEQ multiplex PCR, and the TCRdb table lists in-frame clones only, not all of them. In the table there are about 99,000 clones, 82% of which are singletons. V lost 4 bases, J lost 2 bases, and 16 bases lay in between. Germline V gene lookup returns CDR1 SGHTA and CDR2 FQGTGA. The CDR3 spans 16 residues. This sequence was found in a man in his 60s with acute or convalescent COVID-19. Material for sequencing was peripheral blood. The chain combines TRBV7-3 with TRBJ2-3; D is ambiguous. CDR3 residues: CASSSRLGGDTDTQYF. The CDR3 nucleotides are TGTGCCAGCAGCTCCCGGCTAGGTGGAGACACAGATACGCAGTATTTT.